This is a list of T cell receptor beta chains from one sample in a study of OX40 agonist ivuxolimab in advanced cancers. The method was immunoSEQ multiplex PCR; TCRdb's version includes in-frame clones alone and lacks a portion of them. The sample consists of about 64,000 clones, about 83% of them appearing once. The sequenced sample was CD4+ or CD8+ T cells sorted from blood, obtained in a trial of the OX40 agonist ivuxolimab. The source of these receptors is an adult with an advanced solid tumor such as melanoma, head and neck, liver or kidney cancer. Each CDR3 is given with its conserved first and last residue. A D gene is named only where the DNA matches it firmly. Clone size is shown for a subset of rows, as once, few, many or a class of expanded clone.

D gene: -; clone size: -; J gene: TRBJ1-2; V gene: TRBV5-1; CDR3 protein: CASSQTGLSGYTF; CDR3 DNA: TGCGCCAGCAGTCAAACAGGTTTGAGCGGCTACACCTTC
D gene: -; clone size: -; J gene: TRBJ2-5; V gene: TRBV9; CDR3 protein: CASSVVGDAQETQYF; CDR3 DNA: TGTGCCAGCAGCGTAGTGGGGGACGCGCAAGAGACCCAGTACTTC
D gene: TRBD1; clone size: -; J gene: TRBJ2-1; V gene: TRBV7-6; CDR3 protein: CASSSKSRDRARSYNEQFF; CDR3 DNA: TGTGCCAGCAGCTCAAAGTCCCGGGACAGGGCGAGGTCCTACAATGAGCAGTTCTTC
D gene: -; clone size: few; J gene: TRBJ1-1; V gene: TRBV20-1; CDR3 protein: CSALDSFEAFF; CDR3 DNA: TGCAGTGCACTGGACTCGTTCGAAGCTTTCTTT
D gene: -; clone size: -; J gene: TRBJ1-5; V gene: TRBV4-2; CDR3 protein: CASSQGSGGNQPQHF; CDR3 DNA: TGTGCCAGCAGCCAGGGGTCGGGCGGCAATCAGCCCCAGCATTTT
D gene: TRBD2; clone size: -; J gene: TRBJ2-5; V gene: TRBV29-1; CDR3 protein: CSVAKGLARSLLETQYF; CDR3 DNA: TGCAGCGTTGCCAAAGGACTAGCGCGATCACTACTCGAGACCCAGTACTTC
D gene: -; clone size: -; J gene: TRBJ1-2; V gene: TRBV6-5; CDR3 protein: CASRPTERNYGYTF; CDR3 DNA: TGTGCCAGCAGGCCGACTGAACGAAACTATGGCTACACCTTC
D gene: -; clone size: -; J gene: TRBJ1-2; V gene: TRBV10-3; CDR3 protein: CAIRTGSNSGGYTF; CDR3 DNA: TGTGCCATCAGAACCGGGTCGAATTCGGGTGGCTACACCTTC
D gene: -; clone size: -; J gene: TRBJ1-6; V gene: TRBV7-9; CDR3 protein: CASSFDGGNSPLHF; CDR3 DNA: TGTGCCAGCAGCTTTGACGGAGGAAATTCACCCCTCCACTTT
D gene: -; clone size: once; J gene: TRBJ2-7; V gene: TRBV19; CDR3 protein: CASSIGGAGVPYEQYF; CDR3 DNA: TGTGCCAGTAGTATAGGGGGGGCGGGAGTTCCTTACGAGCAGTACTTC
D gene: TRBD1; clone size: -; J gene: TRBJ1-1; V gene: TRBV11-2; CDR3 protein: CASRLSRGPMNTEAFF; CDR3 DNA: TGTGCCAGCCGACTATCCAGGGGGCCAATGAACACTGAAGCTTTCTTT
D gene: -; clone size: -; J gene: TRBJ2-3; V gene: TRBV10-3; CDR3 protein: CAISERTSSNTDTQYF; CDR3 DNA: TGTGCCATCAGTGAGCGTACTAGCAGTAACACAGATACGCAGTATTTT
D gene: -; clone size: -; J gene: TRBJ2-2; V gene: TRBV7-2; CDR3 protein: CASSTQGVRGELFF; CDR3 DNA: TGTGCCAGCAGCACCCAAGGGGTCCGGGGGGAGCTGTTTTTT
D gene: -; clone size: -; J gene: TRBJ2-7; V gene: TRBV18; CDR3 protein: CASSPLRTYEQYF; CDR3 DNA: TGTGCCAGCTCACCCCTGCGGACCTACGAGCAGTACTTC
D gene: TRBD1; clone size: -; J gene: TRBJ2-7; V gene: TRBV27; CDR3 protein: CASSSLGGGEQYF; CDR3 DNA: TGTGCCAGCAGTTCTCTAGGGGGCGGAGAGCAGTACTTC
D gene: -; clone size: -; J gene: TRBJ1-2; V gene: TRBV6-5; CDR3 protein: CASSSRRLTNYGYTF; CDR3 DNA: TGTGCCAGCAGTTCCCGACGGTTAACTAACTATGGCTACACCTTC
D gene: -; clone size: once; J gene: TRBJ1-5; V gene: TRBV15; CDR3 protein: CATSTGGNQPQHF; CDR3 DNA: TGTGCCACCAGCACAGGGGGCAATCAGCCCCAGCATTTT
D gene: -; clone size: once; J gene: TRBJ2-2; V gene: TRBV4-2; CDR3 protein: CASSHDRDIGGELFF; CDR3 DNA: TGTGCCAGCAGCCATGATAGGGACATCGGCGGGGAGCTGTTTTTT
D gene: TRBD1; clone size: -; J gene: TRBJ2-2; V gene: TRBV13; CDR3 protein: CASSPTGIGELFF; CDR3 DNA: TGTGCCAGCAGCCCGACAGGGATCGGGGAGCTGTTTTTT
D gene: -; clone size: -; J gene: TRBJ1-5; V gene: TRBV19; CDR3 protein: CASSPGLYSNQPQHF; CDR3 DNA: TGTGCCAGTAGCCCGGGCCTTTATAGCAATCAGCCCCAGCATTTT
D gene: -; clone size: -; J gene: TRBJ2-5; V gene: TRBV10-2; CDR3 protein: CASSEDAGETQYF; CDR3 DNA: TGCGCCAGCAGTGAGGACGCAGGGGAGACCCAGTACTTC
D gene: TRBD1; clone size: -; J gene: TRBJ2-7; V gene: TRBV7-8; CDR3 protein: CASSLWPRGRGEQYF; CDR3 DNA: TGTGCCAGCAGCTTATGGCCCAGGGGGCGAGGCGAGCAGTACTTC
D gene: -; clone size: -; J gene: TRBJ1-1; V gene: TRBV5-4; CDR3 protein: CASSLQGVAEAFF; CDR3 DNA: TGTGCCAGCAGCTTGCAGGGCGTGGCGGAAGCTTTCTTT
D gene: TRBD1; clone size: -; J gene: TRBJ2-6; V gene: TRBV7-9; CDR3 protein: CASSGHRDRLTSGANVLTF; CDR3 DNA: TGTGCCAGCAGCGGCCATCGGGACAGACTAACTTCTGGGGCCAACGTCCTGACTTTC
D gene: -; clone size: -; J gene: TRBJ2-6; V gene: TRBV30; CDR3 protein: CAWSRQQSSGSGANVLTF; CDR3 DNA: TGTGCCTGGAGTCGACAACAGTCTTCAGGCTCTGGGGCCAACGTCCTGACTTTC
D gene: -; clone size: -; J gene: TRBJ1-1; V gene: TRBV9; CDR3 protein: CASSVDPGLNTEAFF; CDR3 DNA: TGTGCCAGCAGCGTAGACCCAGGTTTGAACACTGAAGCTTTCTTT
D gene: TRBD1; clone size: -; J gene: TRBJ2-5; V gene: TRBV2; CDR3 protein: CASSVGQEAQYF; CDR3 DNA: TGTGCCAGCAGCGTTGGACAGGAGGCCCAGTACTTC
D gene: -; clone size: -; J gene: TRBJ2-5; V gene: TRBV27; CDR3 protein: CASSSKKQETQYF; CDR3 DNA: TGTGCCAGCAGCTCTAAAAAACAAGAGACCCAGTACTTC
D gene: -; clone size: -; J gene: TRBJ2-2; V gene: TRBV7-2; CDR3 protein: CASSLGPQPLGELFF; CDR3 DNA: TGTGCCAGCAGCTTAGGGCCACAGCCATTGGGGGAGCTGTTTTTT
D gene: -; clone size: -; J gene: TRBJ1-2; V gene: TRBV11-2; CDR3 protein: CASSFGINYGYTF; CDR3 DNA: TGTGCCAGCAGCTTTGGGATAAACTATGGCTACACCTTC
D gene: TRBD1; clone size: -; J gene: TRBJ2-5; V gene: TRBV6-6; CDR3 protein: CASSYPTGGWETQYF; CDR3 DNA: TGTGCCAGCAGTTACCCTACAGGGGGCTGGGAGACCCAGTACTTC
D gene: -; clone size: -; J gene: TRBJ1-2; V gene: TRBV13; CDR3 protein: CASSVDSLANYGYTF; CDR3 DNA: TGTGCCAGCAGCGTAGACAGCCTCGCTAACTATGGCTACACCTTC
D gene: -; clone size: -; J gene: TRBJ1-1; V gene: TRBV19; CDR3 protein: CASSNAGVSFTEAFF; CDR3 DNA: TGTGCCAGTAGTAACGCGGGAGTTTCATTCACTGAAGCTTTCTTT
D gene: -; clone size: once; J gene: TRBJ2-7; V gene: TRBV6-5; CDR3 protein: CASSYSGDYEQYF; CDR3 DNA: TGTGCCAGCAGTTACTCGGGAGATTACGAGCAGTACTTC
D gene: -; clone size: -; J gene: TRBJ2-1; V gene: TRBV29-1; CDR3 protein: CSDMESSYNEQFF; CDR3 DNA: TGCAGCGACATGGAGAGCTCCTACAATGAGCAGTTCTTC
D gene: -; clone size: once; J gene: TRBJ2-3; V gene: TRBV21-1; CDR3 protein: CASSITGLRNGPDTQYF; CDR3 DNA: TGTGCCAGCAGCATCACCGGGCTGCGGAACGGGCCGGATACGCAGTATTTT
D gene: TRBD2; clone size: -; J gene: TRBJ2-1; V gene: TRBV7-2; CDR3 protein: CASSETSGRDEQFF; CDR3 DNA: TGTGCCAGCAGCGAGACTAGCGGGAGGGATGAGCAGTTCTTC
D gene: TRBD1; clone size: -; J gene: TRBJ2-7; V gene: TRBV5-6; CDR3 protein: CASSPGTGYSYEQYF; CDR3 DNA: TGTGCCAGCAGTCCCGGGACAGGGTACTCCTACGAGCAGTACTTC
D gene: -; clone size: -; J gene: TRBJ1-2; V gene: TRBV6-5; CDR3 protein: CASSTTGQNYGYTF; CDR3 DNA: TGTGCCAGCAGTACCACCGGGCAAAACTATGGCTACACCTTC
D gene: -; clone size: -; J gene: TRBJ1-3; V gene: TRBV11-3; CDR3 protein: CASSLSWGHGSGNTIYF; CDR3 DNA: TGTGCCAGCAGCTTATCGTGGGGACACGGCTCTGGAAACACCATATATTTT
D gene: -; clone size: once; J gene: TRBJ2-5; V gene: TRBV5-1; CDR3 protein: CASSSRGLEQYF; CDR3 DNA: TGCGCCAGCAGCTCCCGGGGCCTGGAGCAGTACTTC
D gene: -; clone size: -; J gene: TRBJ2-5; V gene: TRBV7-3; CDR3 protein: CASSLRGTPLEKVPETQYF; CDR3 DNA: TGTGCCAGCAGCCTCAGAGGGACCCCACTTGAGAAGGTGCCAGAGACCCAGTACTTC
D gene: -; clone size: -; J gene: TRBJ1-4; V gene: TRBV5-6; CDR3 protein: CASSLAGFGEKLFF; CDR3 DNA: TGTGCCAGCAGCTTGGCTGGATTCGGAGAAAAACTGTTTTTT
D gene: -; clone size: -; J gene: TRBJ2-3; V gene: TRBV5-4; CDR3 protein: CASSLRTDTQYF; CDR3 DNA: TGTGCCAGCAGCTTGCGCACAGATACGCAGTATTTT
D gene: TRBD1; clone size: -; J gene: TRBJ2-7; V gene: TRBV9; CDR3 protein: CASSAGQGSPYEQYF; CDR3 DNA: TGTGCCAGCAGCGCCGGACAGGGGAGCCCCTACGAGCAGTACTTC